The 24 T cell receptor beta chains below were found in one sample sequenced in a study of blood T cell repertoires in COVID-19. The assay was immunoSEQ multiplex PCR, and TCRdb's table has in-frame clones only and misses some. The sample includes over 350,000 clones, 80% to 95% of them seen just once. The source material was PBMCs or T cells enriched from blood (not recorded which). These receptors came from a woman aged 40 to 50 who had been exposed to COVID-19.

The gene calls are TRBV19 and TRBJ2-7, with TRBD1 matching over 7 bases. The junction had 6 bases not matched to a gene; V was cut back by 5 bases and J by 2 bases. Germline V gene sequence: CDR1 LNHDA, CDR2 SQIVND (reference sequence). The CDR3 is 14 amino acids. CDR3 nucleotides: TGTGCCAGTAGTTCGACAGGGAGACCCTACGAGCAGTACTTC. Its translation: CASSSTGRPYEQYF. The full variable domain, with the rest looked up from reference TRBV19 and TRBJ2-7, is DGGITQSPKYLFRKEGQNVTLSCEQNLNHDAMYWYRQDPGQGLRLIYYSQIVNDFQKGDIAEGYSVSREKKESFPLTVTSAQKNPTAFYLCASSSTGRPYEQYFGPGTRLTVT.

The CDR3 loop reads CASSSRPPGTQYF. CDR3 in DNA: TGTGCCAGCAGTTCGCGGCCGCCGGGTACGCAGTATTTT. The chain couples TRBV12-3 or TRBV12-4 to TRBJ2-3; D unresolved. With 4 bases removed from V and 8 bases from J, the gap between germline ends came to 13 bases. The CDR3 spans 13 residues.

This clone was picked up one time. This chain joins TRBV25-1 and TRBJ1-1, with D unclear. CDR3 size: 11 residues. Germline assignment: CDR1 MGHDK and CDR2 SYGVNS. V was pared by 6 bases and J by 1 base, with 3 bases between. The chain's CDR3 is CASRQNTEAFF. CDR3 nucleotide sequence: TGTGCCAGCAGACAGAACACTGAAGCTTTCTTT.

The DNA for the CDR3 is TGTGCCTGGGGTCGTGGTCCCCTAATGGGCTACACCTTC. Amino acid sequence: CAWGRGPLMGYTF. This sequence joins TRBV30 and TRBJ1-2; D unresolved. V dropped 5 bases and J dropped 8 bases, with 18 bases sitting between them. From germline, CDR1 is GTSNPN and CDR2 SVGIG (reference sequence). The CDR3 runs to 13 residues.

CDR3 loop: CASSRGTGGGTDTQYF. The CDR3 DNA sequence: TGCGCCAGCAGCCGGGGGACAGGTGGAGGGACAGATACGCAGTATTTT. The chain uses TRBV4-1 and TRBJ2-3; 8 bases agree with TRBD1. With 4 bases clipped from V and 3 bases from J, the junction kept 9 bases outside the gene matches. This CDR3 has 16 residues. CDR1 and CDR2 (germline): MGHRA, YSYEKL.

The rearrangement joins TRBV19 to TRBJ2-3; 14 nucleotides match TRBD2. CDR1 and CDR2 (germline): LNHDA, SQIVND (reference sequence). The CDR3 length is 18 residues. V lost 4 bases to trimming and J lost 1 base; unmatched junction nucleotides: 7. CDR3 DNA sequence: TGTGCCAGTAGTAAAGGACTAGCGGGGGGACTTGGCACAGATACGCAGTATTTT. It translates to CASSKGLAGGLGTDTQYF.

A note on this clone: Other nucleotide sequences in the sample specify the same CDR3. V usage is TRBV5-1 and J usage is TRBJ2-2, with TRBD2 matching 7 bases. V lost 0 bases to trimming and J lost 5 bases; unmatched junction nucleotides: 1. Germline CDR1 and CDR2: SGHRS and YFSETQ. The CDR3 is 14 residues long. The CDR3 protein is CASSLDGGTGELFF. The DNA for the CDR3 is TGCGCCAGCAGCTTGGACGGGGGGACCGGGGAGCTGTTTTTT.

This clone was picked up a small number of times. This sequence joins TRBV27 and TRBJ1-5, with D unclear. The CDR3 length is 13 residues. Germline values: CDR1 MNHEY, CDR2 SMNVEV (reference sequence). V dropped 5 bases and J dropped 0 bases, with 5 bases sitting between them. CDR3 sequence (DNA): TGTGCCAGCAGTGTAGTTAGCAATCAGCCCCAGCATTTT. It yields the protein CASSVVSNQPQHF.

The chain has TRBV11-3 and TRBJ1-3, with D possibly being TRBD1 (5 bases). Per the germline V gene, CDR1 is SGHNT and CDR2 is YENEEA. Trimming stripped 7 bases from V and 0 bases from J, with 13 bases between. This CDR3 spans 15 amino acids. The CDR3 loop is CASIPRDSSGNTIYF. CDR3 nucleotides: TGTGCCAGCATTCCCAGGGATAGCTCTGGAAACACCATATATTTT.

This rearrangement joins TRBV30 to TRBJ1-1; D remains unclear. The CDR3 loop spans 13 amino acids. Trimming cost V 4 bases and J 1 base, with 10 bases left between them. CDR1 is GTSNPN and CDR2 is SVGIG in the germline V gene (reference sequence). This CDR3 reads CAWMATPNTEAFF. DNA for the CDR3: TGTGCCTGGATGGCGACTCCGAACACTGAAGCTTTCTTT.

The J gene is TRBJ1-5, the V gene TRBV30; D ambiguous. Germline-derived CDR1 and CDR2 are GTSNPN and SVGIG (reference sequence). Trimming stripped 5 bases from V and 2 bases from J, with 13 bases between. This CDR3 has 14 amino acids. In nucleotides, the CDR3 is TGTGCCTGGGCCGACAACTCGGGCAATCAGCCCCAGCATTTT. This codes for CAWADNSGNQPQHF.

The V gene is TRBV15, the J gene TRBJ1-5, with D uncertain. The CDR3 contains 13 residues. The germline CDR1 and CDR2 sequences are LNHNV and YYDKDF (reference sequence). The germline V and J ends were trimmed by 2 bases and 5 bases, with 7 bases remaining between them. The CDR3 loop reads CATSRSGDQPQHF. The CDR3 DNA reads TGTGCCACCAGCAGAAGCGGGGATCAGCCCCAGCATTTT.

The rearrangement uses TRBV10-3 and TRBJ2-3; 7 bases map to TRBD2. This CDR3 is built from 14 residues. The V gene's germline CDR1 is ENHRY and CDR2 SYGVKD. Unmatched junction bases numbered 9, after V lost 6 bases and J lost 6 bases. The CDR3 sequence is CAIRSPTSLDTQYF. In DNA, the CDR3 is TGTGCCATCAGGAGCCCGACTAGCCTGGATACGCAGTATTTT.

This chain uses TRBV7-6 with TRBJ2-2; D unclear. This CDR3 has 14 residues. V dropped 1 base and J dropped 1 base, with 4 bases sitting between them. Germline lookup yields CDR1 SGHVS and CDR2 FNYEAQ. CDR3 DNA: TGTGCCAGCAGCTTAGGGAGGAACACCGGGGAGCTGTTTTTT. Its translation is CASSLGRNTGELFF. Based on the CDR3 plus reference TRBV7-6 and TRBJ2-2, the full variable domain is GAGVSQSPRYKVTKRGQDVALRCDPISGHVSLYWYRQALGQGPEFLTYFNYEAQQDKSGLPNDRFSAERPEGSISTLTIQRTEQRDSAMYRCASSLGRNTGELFFGEGSRLTVL.

The chain combines TRBV27 with TRBJ2-7; 9 bases line up with TRBD2. CDR3 size: 15 residues. J was trimmed by 7 bases and V by 8 bases; bases with no gene match: 15. Germline V lookup: CDR1 MNHEY, CDR2 SMNVEV (reference sequence). The CDR3 DNA reads as TGTGCCAGCGGGGGCTGGGCGGGGGGGCCTGGGGAGCAGTACTTC. This translates into CASGGWAGGPGEQYF.

CDR3 DNA sequence: TGTGCCAGCAGTCAAACAGGGGGCGGTGGAAACACCATATATTTT. Its protein product is CASSQTGGGGNTIYF. V and J are TRBV7-2 and TRBJ1-3, with 9 bases lining up with TRBD1. V was pared by 6 bases and J by 3 bases, with 6 bases of the junction left unmatched. This CDR3 is 15 amino acids long. Germline CDR1 and CDR2: SGHTA and FQGNSA.

The V gene is TRBV30, the J gene TRBJ1-3; possible D gene TRBD1, 5 bases. Trimming left V 2 bases short and J 0 bases short, with 11 bases between. The CDR3 has 15 residues. The germline gives CDR1 GTSNPN, CDR2 SVGIG (reference sequence). The CDR3 reads CAWSRGVNSGNTIYF. CDR3 coding DNA: TGTGCCTGGAGTCGGGGGGTGAACTCTGGAAACACCATATATTTT.

This CDR3 is CASSRLDGSYEQYF. The CDR3 DNA sequence: TGTGCCAGCAGCCGCCTAGACGGATCCTACGAGCAGTACTTC. This chain connects TRBV11-3 to TRBJ2-7; D remains unclear. V was pared by 5 bases and J by 1 base, with 12 bases between. This CDR3 contains 14 residues. Germline V gives CDR1 SGHNT, CDR2 YENEEA.

CDR3 protein: CAWSVGTGILQPQHF. In nucleotides, the CDR3 is TGTGCCTGGAGTGTAGGGACAGGCATCCTACAGCCCCAGCATTTT. This chain joins TRBV30 and TRBJ1-5; 8 positions match TRBD1. Per the germline V gene, CDR1 is GTSNPN and CDR2 is SVGIG (reference sequence). The junction had 8 bases not matched to a gene; V was cut back by 0 bases and J by 7 bases. The CDR3 totals 15 residues. Filled out from reference TRBV30 and TRBJ1-5, the complete variable domain reads SQTIHQWPATLVQPVGSPLSLECTVEGTSNPNLYWYRQAAGRGLQLLFYSVGIGQISSEVPQNLSASRPQDRQFILSSKKLLLSDSGFYLCAWSVGTGILQPQHFGDGTRLSIL.

This sequence joins TRBV28 and TRBJ1-4; D is unresolved. The V end lost 5 bases, the J end lost 7 bases, and 8 bases lay between the germline ends. The CDR3 is made up of 12 amino acids. Looked up from germline, CDR1 is MDHEN and CDR2 is SYDVKM. The CDR3 nucleotides are TGTGCCAGCAGTCTCCCCCTTGAAAAACTGTTTTTT. Its protein product is CASSLPLEKLFF.

V is TRBV9 and J is TRBJ2-7; D possibly corresponds to TRBD2 (5 bases). Trimming cost V 4 bases and J 0 bases, with 11 bases left between them. Germline loops: CDR1 SGDLS, CDR2 YYNGEE. This CDR3 contains 14 residues. Written as DNA, the CDR3 is TGTGCCAGCAGCCCGGGGTCGAGCTCCTACGAGCAGTACTTC. Encoded protein: CASSPGSSSYEQYF.

The chain combines TRBV11-3 with TRBJ1-1; TRBD1 matches 7 bases. Germline trimming cut 5 bases from V and 1 base from J; bases unmatched to any gene: 7. The CDR3 totals 15 residues. Germline CDR1 is SGHNT and CDR2 is YENEEA. The CDR3 DNA reads TGTGCCAGCAGCCCTGCACAGGGGAGGAACACTGAAGCTTTCTTT. As protein: CASSPAQGRNTEAFF. Supplemented by reference TRBV11-3 and TRBJ1-1, the full variable domain reads EAGVVQSPRYKIIEKKQPVAFWCNPISGHNTLYWYLQNLGQGPELLIRYENEEAVDDSQLPKDRFSAERLKGVDSTLKIQPAELGDSAVYLCASSPAQGRNTEAFFGQGTRLTVV.

The chain uses TRBV7-2 and TRBJ1-2; TRBD1 might be the D (6 bases). This CDR3 contains 15 residues. The germline V and J ends were trimmed by 1 base and 3 bases, with 12 bases remaining between them. Germline V gene data show CDR1 as SGHTA and CDR2 as FQGNSA. This chain's CDR3 is CASSLDMGHYYGYTF. The CDR3 nucleotides are TGTGCCAGCAGCTTAGATATGGGACATTACTATGGCTACACCTTC.

This chain links TRBV6-5 with TRBJ2-6, with 7 bases matching TRBD1. CDR1 and CDR2 from the germline V gene are MNHEY and SVGAGI. The CDR3 has 15 residues. Losses at the gene ends were 6 bases for V and 2 bases for J; bases not matched to a gene: 4. This CDR3 reads CASRRQGTGANVLTF. The CDR3 bases are TGTGCCAGCAGAAGACAGGGAACTGGGGCCAACGTCCTGACTTTC.